The rows below give T cell receptor beta chains drawn from one sample of a study of T cell changes during pregnancy in multiple sclerosis. The assay was immunoSEQ multiplex PCR, and TCRdb's table has in-frame clones only and misses some. Of under 45,000 clones in the sample, 88% were seen once. The sample was CD8+ T cells from peripheral blood mononuclear cells, taken in the first trimester of pregnancy. These receptor sequences come from a female donor with multiple sclerosis, enrolled in a pregnancy study. The CDR3 runs from the conserved cysteine through the conserved F or W. Fields, in order: clone size, D gene, J gene, V gene, CDR3 DNA, CDR3 protein. A D gene is named only where the DNA matches it firmly. Clone size, where shown, is once, few, many, or a class for clones that have expanded.

-	-	TRBJ1-2	TRBV30	TGTGCCTGGAGTGTAGATGAGGGAAGTGGCTACACCTTC	CAWSVDEGSGYTF
-	-	TRBJ1-1	TRBV9	TGTGCCAGCAGCGACGACCCACTAAGTCCAGTCCTGAACACTGAAGCTTTCTTT	CASSDDPLSPVLNTEAFF
-	TRBD2	TRBJ2-5	TRBV4-1	TGCGCCAGCAGCCAACAGGGAGGGCGGGAGACCCAGTACTTC	CASSQQGGRETQYF
-	TRBD2	TRBJ2-1	TRBV19	TGTGCCAGTAGTCAGCCTAGCGGCTACAATGAGCAGTTCTTC	CASSQPSGYNEQFF
-	TRBD1	TRBJ2-7	TRBV4-1	TGCGCCAGCAGCCATCCCGGACAGGCCTACGAGCAGTACTTC	CASSHPGQAYEQYF
once	-	TRBJ1-2	TRBV4-2	TGTGCCAGCAGCCAAGGAGGCAGGGAAAACTATGGCTACACCTTC	CASSQGGRENYGYTF
-	-	TRBJ1-1	TRBV11-1	TGTGCCAGCAGCTTTAAGGGAGCAAACACTGAAGCTTTCTTT	CASSFKGANTEAFF
-	-	TRBJ1-1	TRBV6-5	TGTGCCAGCAGTTATAACCAGGGGCTACACACTGAAGCTTTCTTT	CASSYNQGLHTEAFF
-	-	TRBJ2-1	TRBV13	TGTGCCAGCAGCGTCCGAAACAGGGAGGGGGGATCCTACAATGAGCAGTTCTTC	CASSVRNREGGSYNEQFF
-	-	TRBJ2-1	TRBV5-4	TGTGCCGTCACCCCAGGGGTACCCTACAATGAGCAGTTCTTC	CAVTPGVPYNEQFF
once	TRBD1	TRBJ2-5	TRBV2	TGTGCCAGCAGCGACGGGACAGCGGAGCAAGAGACCCAGTACTTC	CASSDGTAEQETQYF
-	TRBD2	TRBJ2-1	TRBV19	TGTGCCAGTAGTATAGATTCGGGCGGGGGGTCCTACAATGAGCAGTTCTTC	CASSIDSGGGSYNEQFF
-	-	TRBJ2-5	TRBV19	TGTGCCAGTAGGACAGGCGGAGAGACCCAGTACTTC	CASRTGGETQYF
-	-	TRBJ1-4	TRBV4-3	TGCGCCAGCAGCCAAGAGCGGTGGAGTTTGGCTGAAAAACTGTTTTTT	CASSQERWSLAEKLFF
-	TRBD1	TRBJ2-1	TRBV10-3	TGTGCCATCAGTGACCCACGGACAGGGGCGAATGAGCAGTTCTTC	CAISDPRTGANEQFF
-	-	TRBJ1-2	TRBV27	TGTGCCAGCAGTGCAAGCGGGTTTGGTGACTATGGCTACACCTTC	CASSASGFGDYGYTF
-	TRBD1	TRBJ2-1	TRBV11-3	TGTGCCAGCAGCTCCCGGGACAGCCCTTACAATGAGCAGTTCTTC	CASSSRDSPYNEQFF
-	TRBD2	TRBJ2-3	TRBV9	TGTGCCAGCAGCGTACCCACCGCCCTTAGCGGGGGCCCTTCCGATACGCAGTATTTT	CASSVPTALSGGPSDTQYF
once	TRBD1	TRBJ2-7	TRBV6-1	TGTGCCAGCAGTGAGTTTCTGGGACAGGCCGACTACGAGCAGTACTTC	CASSEFLGQADYEQYF
once	TRBD1	TRBJ1-1	TRBV19	TGTGCCAGTAGGCACAGGGGGCGTACTGAAGCTTTCTTT	CASRHRGRTEAFF
once	TRBD2	TRBJ2-5	TRBV6-4	TGTGCCAGCAGTGCTAGCGGGGGGGCCGGAGAGACCCAGTACTTC	CASSASGGAGETQYF
-	-	TRBJ1-1	TRBV5-5	TGTGCCAGCAGACCGACAGCAACCCTTCCCGAAGCTTTCTTT	CASRPTATLPEAFF
-	-	TRBJ1-5	TRBV5-1	TGCGCCAGCAGCTTCCAGGGCAATCAGCCCCAGCATTTT	CASSFQGNQPQHF